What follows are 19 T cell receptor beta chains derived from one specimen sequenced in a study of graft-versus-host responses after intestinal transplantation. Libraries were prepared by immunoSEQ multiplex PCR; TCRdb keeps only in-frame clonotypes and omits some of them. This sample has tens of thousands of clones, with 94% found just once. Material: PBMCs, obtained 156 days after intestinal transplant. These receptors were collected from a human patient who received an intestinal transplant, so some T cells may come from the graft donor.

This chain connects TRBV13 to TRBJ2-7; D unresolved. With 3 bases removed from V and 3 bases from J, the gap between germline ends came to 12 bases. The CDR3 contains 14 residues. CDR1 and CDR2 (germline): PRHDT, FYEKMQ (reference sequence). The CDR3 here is CASSFLGSNYEQYF. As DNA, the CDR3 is TGTGCCAGCAGCTTTTTGGGCTCAAACTACGAGCAGTACTTC.

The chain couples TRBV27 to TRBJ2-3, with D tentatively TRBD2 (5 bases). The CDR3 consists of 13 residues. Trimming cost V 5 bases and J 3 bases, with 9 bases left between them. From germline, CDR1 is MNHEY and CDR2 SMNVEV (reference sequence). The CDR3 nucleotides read TGTGCCAGCAGTCCAGCGGCTACAGATACGCAGTATTTT. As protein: CASSPAATDTQYF.

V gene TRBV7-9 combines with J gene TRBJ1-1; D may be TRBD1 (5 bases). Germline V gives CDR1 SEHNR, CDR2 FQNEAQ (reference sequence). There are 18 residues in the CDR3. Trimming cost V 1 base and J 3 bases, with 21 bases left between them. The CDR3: CASSLGRDPHGADTEAFF. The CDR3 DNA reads TGTGCCAGCAGCTTAGGCCGGGACCCCCACGGCGCGGACACTGAAGCTTTCTTT.

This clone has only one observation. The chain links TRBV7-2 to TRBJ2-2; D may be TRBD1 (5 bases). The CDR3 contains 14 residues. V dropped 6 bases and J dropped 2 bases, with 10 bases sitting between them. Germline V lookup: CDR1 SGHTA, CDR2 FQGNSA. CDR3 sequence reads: CASRPGQNTGELFF. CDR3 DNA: TGTGCCAGCAGGCCAGGACAAAACACCGGGGAGCTGTTTTTT.

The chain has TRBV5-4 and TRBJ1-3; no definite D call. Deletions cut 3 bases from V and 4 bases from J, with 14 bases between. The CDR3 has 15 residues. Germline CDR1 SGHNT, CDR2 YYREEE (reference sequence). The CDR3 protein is CASSWGVGVGNTIYF. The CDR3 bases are TGTGCCAGCAGCTGGGGAGTTGGAGTCGGAAACACCATATATTTT.

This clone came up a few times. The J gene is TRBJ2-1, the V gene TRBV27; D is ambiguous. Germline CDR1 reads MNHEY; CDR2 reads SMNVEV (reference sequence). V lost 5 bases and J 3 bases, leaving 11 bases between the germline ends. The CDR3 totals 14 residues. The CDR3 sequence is CASSQVDGYNEQFF. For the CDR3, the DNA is TGTGCCAGCAGTCAGGTGGACGGCTACAATGAGCAGTTCTTC.

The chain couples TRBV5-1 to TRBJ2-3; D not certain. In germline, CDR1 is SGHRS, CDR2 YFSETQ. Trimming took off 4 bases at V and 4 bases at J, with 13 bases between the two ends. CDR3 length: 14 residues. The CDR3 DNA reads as TGCGCCAGCAGCGACCAAGAATGGGCAGATACGCAGTATTTT. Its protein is CASSDQEWADTQYF.

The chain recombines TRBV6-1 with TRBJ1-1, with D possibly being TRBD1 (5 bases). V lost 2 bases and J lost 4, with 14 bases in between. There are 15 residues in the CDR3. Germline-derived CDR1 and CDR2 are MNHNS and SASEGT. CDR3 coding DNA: TGTGCCAGCAGTGAATCTCGGGGCGCCGGCACTGAAGCTTTCTTT. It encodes CASSESRGAGTEAFF.

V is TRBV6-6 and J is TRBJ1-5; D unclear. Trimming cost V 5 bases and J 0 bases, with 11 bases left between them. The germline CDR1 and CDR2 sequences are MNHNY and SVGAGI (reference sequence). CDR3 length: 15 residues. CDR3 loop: CASSGGYHSNQPQHF. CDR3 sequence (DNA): TGTGCCAGCAGTGGAGGTTATCATAGCAATCAGCCCCAGCATTTT.

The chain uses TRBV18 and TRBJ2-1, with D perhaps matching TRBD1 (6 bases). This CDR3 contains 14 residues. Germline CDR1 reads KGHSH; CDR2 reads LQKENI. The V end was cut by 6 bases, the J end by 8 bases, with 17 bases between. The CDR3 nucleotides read TGTGCCAGCTCCCAAGGGACACCATTCGATGAGCAGTTCTTC. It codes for CASSQGTPFDEQFF.

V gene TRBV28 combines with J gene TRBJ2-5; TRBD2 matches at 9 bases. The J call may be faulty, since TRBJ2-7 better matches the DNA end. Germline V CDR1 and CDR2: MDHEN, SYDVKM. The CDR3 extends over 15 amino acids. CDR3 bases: TGTGCCAGCAGTTCACCGGGACTAGCAACCTACGAGCAGTACTTC. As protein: CASSSPGLATYEQYF.

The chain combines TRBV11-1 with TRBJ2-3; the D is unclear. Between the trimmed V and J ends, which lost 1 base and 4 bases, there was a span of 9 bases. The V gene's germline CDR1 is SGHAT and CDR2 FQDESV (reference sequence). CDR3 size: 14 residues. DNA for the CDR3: TGTGCCAGCAGCTTAGGTGCCGCAGCAGATACGCAGTATTTT. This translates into CASSLGAAADTQYF. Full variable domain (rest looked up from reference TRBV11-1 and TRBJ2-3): EAEVAQSPRYKITEKSQAVAFWCDPISGHATLYWYRQILGQGPELLVQFQDESVVDDSQLPKDRFSAERLKGVDSTLKIQPAELGDSAMYLCASSLGAAADTQYFGPGTRLTVL.

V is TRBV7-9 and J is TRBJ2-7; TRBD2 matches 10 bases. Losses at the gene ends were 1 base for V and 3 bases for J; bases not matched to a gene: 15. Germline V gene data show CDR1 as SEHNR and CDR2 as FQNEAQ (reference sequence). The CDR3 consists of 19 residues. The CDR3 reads CASSLGITSGDRLGYEQYF. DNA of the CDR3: TGTGCCAGCAGCTTAGGTATAACTAGCGGGGACAGACTGGGCTACGAGCAGTACTTC.

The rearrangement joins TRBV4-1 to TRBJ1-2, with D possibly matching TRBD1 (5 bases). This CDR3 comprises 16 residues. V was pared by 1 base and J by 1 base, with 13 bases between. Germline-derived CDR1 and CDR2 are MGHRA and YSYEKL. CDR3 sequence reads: CASSQGRTPFNYGYTF. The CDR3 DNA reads TGCGCCAGCAGCCAAGGGAGGACACCATTTAACTATGGCTACACCTTC.

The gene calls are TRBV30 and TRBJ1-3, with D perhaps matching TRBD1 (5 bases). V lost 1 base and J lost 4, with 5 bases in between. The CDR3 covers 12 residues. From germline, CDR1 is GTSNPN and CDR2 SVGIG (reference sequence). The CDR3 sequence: CAWSEGGNTIYF. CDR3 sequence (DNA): TGTGCCTGGAGTGAGGGGGGAAACACCATATATTTT.

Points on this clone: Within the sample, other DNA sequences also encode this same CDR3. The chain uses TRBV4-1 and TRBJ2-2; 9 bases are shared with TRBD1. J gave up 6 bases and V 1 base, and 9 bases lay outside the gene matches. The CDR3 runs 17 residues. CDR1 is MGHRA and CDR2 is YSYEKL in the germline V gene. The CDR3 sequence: CASSQVKGQGISGELFF. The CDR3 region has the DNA TGCGCCAGCAGCCAAGTTAAGGGACAGGGTATTTCCGGGGAGCTGTTTTTT.

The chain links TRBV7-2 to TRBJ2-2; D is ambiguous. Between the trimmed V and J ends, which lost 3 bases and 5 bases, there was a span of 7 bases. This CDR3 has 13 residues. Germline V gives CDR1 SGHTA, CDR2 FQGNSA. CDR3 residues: CASSFYATGELFF. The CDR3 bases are TGTGCCAGCAGCTTCTATGCGACCGGGGAGCTGTTTTTT.

The CDR3 DNA sequence: TGTGCCAGCAGCTTTTCGGACAGTATACAGCCCCAGCATTTT. It is translated as CASSFSDSIQPQHF. The V call is TRBV7-8, the J call TRBJ1-5; possible D gene TRBD1, 6 bases. Germline assignment: CDR1 SGHVS and CDR2 FQNEAQ. With 3 bases removed from V and 7 bases from J, the gap between germline ends came to 13 bases. The CDR3 contains 14 residues.

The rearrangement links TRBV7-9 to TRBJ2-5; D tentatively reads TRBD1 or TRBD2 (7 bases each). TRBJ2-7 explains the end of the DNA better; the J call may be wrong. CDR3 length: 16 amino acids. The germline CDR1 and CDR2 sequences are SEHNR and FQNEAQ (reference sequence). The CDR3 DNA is TGTGCCAGCAGCTTACACCGGAGCGGGACAGCCTACGAGCAGTACTTC. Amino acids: CASSLHRSGTAYEQYF.